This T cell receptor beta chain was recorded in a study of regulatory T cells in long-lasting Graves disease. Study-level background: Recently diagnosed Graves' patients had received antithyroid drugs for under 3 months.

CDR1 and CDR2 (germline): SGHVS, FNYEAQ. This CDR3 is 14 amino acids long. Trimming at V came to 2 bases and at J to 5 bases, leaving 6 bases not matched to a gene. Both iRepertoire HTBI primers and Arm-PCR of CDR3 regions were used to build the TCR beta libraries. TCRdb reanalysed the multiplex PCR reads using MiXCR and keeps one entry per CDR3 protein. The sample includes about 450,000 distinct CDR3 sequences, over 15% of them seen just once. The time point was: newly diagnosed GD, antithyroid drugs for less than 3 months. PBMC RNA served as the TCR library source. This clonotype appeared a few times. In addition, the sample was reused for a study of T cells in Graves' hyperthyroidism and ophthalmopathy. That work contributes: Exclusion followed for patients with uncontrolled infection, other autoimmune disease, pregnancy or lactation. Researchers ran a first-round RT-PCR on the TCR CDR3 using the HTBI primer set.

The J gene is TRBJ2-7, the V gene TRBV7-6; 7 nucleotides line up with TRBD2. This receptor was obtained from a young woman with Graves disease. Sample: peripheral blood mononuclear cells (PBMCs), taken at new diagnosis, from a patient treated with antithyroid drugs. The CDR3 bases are TGTGCCAGCAGCTTATACGGGAGGAGGGACGAGCAGTACTTC. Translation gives CASSLYGRRDEQYF.